The rows below give T cell receptor beta chains drawn from one sample of a study of T cells in Graves' hyperthyroidism and ophthalmopathy. MiXCR was run by TCRdb on the multiplex PCR reads, yielding one entry per CDR3 protein. Counted here are some 690,000 distinct CDR3 sequences, around 15% occurring once; the ten biggest clones make up roughly a sixth. Sample: blood. These receptors were obtained from a middle-aged man with Graves' hyperthyroidism. Each CDR3 is given with its conserved first and last residue. Fields, in order: D gene, V gene, J gene, clone size, CDR3 protein, CDR3 DNA. D genes are given only for firm matches. Clone sizes are given selectively: once, few, many, or a class where the clone is expanded.

>-|TRBV20-1|TRBJ1-1|many
CSAETVLNTEAFF
TGCAGTGCTGAGACAGTCCTGAACACTGAAGCTTTCTTT
>-|TRBV12-3/TRBV12-4|TRBJ2-6|few
CASGSYDSGANVLTF
TGTGCCAGCGGTTCCTACGACTCTGGGGCCAACGTCCTGACTTTC
>TRBD1|TRBV4-1|TRBJ1-2|-
CASRQNDRGYGYTF
TGCGCCAGCCGCCAGAACGACAGGGGCTATGGCTACACCTTC
>-|TRBV20-1|TRBJ2-5|-
CSAGGAGLQETQYF
TGCAGTGCCGGCGGTGCGGGACTCCAAGAGACCCAGTACTTC
>TRBD2|TRBV7-3|TRBJ2-2|many
CASSRTSSGGGELFF
TGTGCCAGCAGCCGCACCTCTAGCGGCGGCGGGGAGCTGTTTTTT
>-|TRBV28|TRBJ2-1|many
CASSSRGRGSNEQFF
TGTGCCAGCAGTTCAAGGGGGAGAGGTTCCAATGAGCAGTTCTTC
>-|TRBV7-9|TRBJ2-2|-
CASSPRGDINTGELFF
TGTGCCAGCAGCCCGAGGGGGGACATTAACACCGGGGAGCTGTTTTTT
>TRBD2|TRBV30|TRBJ2-1|many
CAWSVLGGRSYNEQFF
TGTGCCTGGAGTGTACTCGGCGGGAGGTCCTACAATGAGCAGTTCTTC
>-|TRBV29-1|TRBJ1-4|many
CSVGHGQINEKLFF
TGCAGCGTTGGACACGGACAGATTAATGAAAAACTGTTTTTT
>-|TRBV6-2/TRBV6-3|TRBJ1-1|-
CASSDFIMNTEAFF
TGTGCCAGCAGTGACTTTATCATGAACACTGAAGCTTTCTTT
>TRBD1|TRBV28|TRBJ2-7|many
CASRNRLTGIVYEQYF
TGTGCCAGCAGAAACCGCCTGACAGGGATTGTTTACGAGCAGTACTTC
>-|TRBV6-1|TRBJ1-1|many
CASSPADTSEAFF
TGTGCCAGCAGTCCGGCAGACACCTCTGAAGCTTTCTTT
>-|TRBV3-1|TRBJ2-1|-
CASGLNEQFF
TGTGCCAGCGGGCTGAATGAGCAGTTCTTC
>TRBD1|TRBV20-1|TRBJ2-1|many
CSAVSGTGNEQFF
TGCAGTGCTGTCTCCGGGACAGGGAATGAGCAGTTCTTC
>-|TRBV12-3/TRBV12-4|TRBJ1-3|few
CASRERDTIYF
TGTGCCAGCAGGGAAAGGGACACCATATATTTT
>TRBD2|TRBV20-1|TRBJ2-7|few
CSANSGRTAYEQYF
TGCAGTGCAAATAGCGGGAGGACGGCCTACGAGCAGTACTTC
>-|TRBV10-1|TRBJ2-7|few
CASSDPSQGEYEQYF
TGCGCCAGCAGTGACCCGTCCCAGGGCGAATACGAGCAGTACTTC
>-|TRBV15|TRBJ1-2|-
CATENRVGGNYGYTF
TGTGCCACCGAGAACCGGGTCGGGGGTAACTATGGCTACACCTTC
>-|TRBV29-1|TRBJ1-2|many
CSAPGQGRGYGYTF
TGCAGCGCACCTGGGCAGGGTAGAGGCTATGGCTACACCTTC
>TRBD2|TRBV2|TRBJ2-1|many
CASSESGMGAGEQFF
TGTGCCAGCAGTGAGAGCGGGATGGGCGCCGGTGAGCAGTTCTTC
>-|TRBV10-2|TRBJ2-5|many
CASSEFLETQYF
TGCGCCAGCAGTGAGTTTCTGGAGACCCAGTACTTC
>TRBD2|TRBV7-9|TRBJ2-2|-
CASSLGPWTSGTGELFF
TGTGCCAGCAGCTTAGGGCCCTGGACTAGCGGAACCGGGGAGCTGTTTTTT
>-|TRBV7-9|TRBJ2-1|-
CASSLSRESYNEQFF
TGTGCCAGCAGCTTATCACGGGAGTCCTACAATGAGCAGTTCTTC
>TRBD2|TRBV10-3|TRBJ2-3|few
CAISRLAGEIDTQYF
TGTGCCATCAGTAGACTAGCGGGAGAGATAGATACGCAGTATTTT
>TRBD2|TRBV7-9|TRBJ2-1|-
CASSQAGESYNEQFF
TGTGCCAGCAGCCAAGCGGGAGAGTCCTACAATGAGCAGTTCTTC
>TRBD1|TRBV7-9|TRBJ1-5|many
CASSYRGDQPQHF
TGTGCCAGCAGCTACAGGGGCGATCAGCCCCAGCATTTT
>-|TRBV4-1|TRBJ1-1|-
CASSHPQGPNTEAFF
TGCGCCAGCAGCCATCCCCAGGGTCCTAACACTGAAGCTTTCTTT
>-|TRBV6-2/TRBV6-3|TRBJ2-2|many
CASSKNRDSNTGELFF
TGTGCCAGCAGTAAGAACCGGGACTCAAACACCGGGGAGCTGTTTTTT
>-|TRBV5-1|TRBJ1-5|-
CASSLGQSGGPQHF
TGCGCCAGCAGCTTGGGACAGTCCGGGGGGCCCCAGCATTTT
>TRBD2|TRBV20-1|TRBJ2-5|many
CSARGGAGGKTQYF
TGCAGTGCTAGAGGAGGGGCGGGAGGGAAGACCCAGTACTTC
>TRBD2|TRBV18|TRBJ2-1|many
CASSPPTSGSYNEQFF
TGTGCCAGCTCACCACCCACTAGCGGATCCTACAATGAGCAGTTCTTC
>TRBD1|TRBV19|TRBJ2-1|-
CASSGGDRGGLYEQFF
TGTGCCAGTAGTGGGGGTGACAGGGGTGGCTTGTATGAGCAGTTCTTC
>-|TRBV29-1|TRBJ2-5|many
CSVETFGRDRNARYF
TGCAGCGTTGAGACATTTGGCCGGGACCGCAATGCACGGTACTTC
>TRBD1|TRBV6-1|TRBJ1-1|many
CASSRGRRETEAFF
TGTGCCAGCAGCAGGGGGCGAAGGGAGACTGAAGCTTTCTTT
>-|TRBV9|TRBJ2-1|many
CASSVTPLADSYNEQFF
TGTGCCAGCAGCGTAACCCCGTTGGCGGACTCCTACAATGAGCAGTTCTTC
>-|TRBV6-1|TRBJ1-4|many
CASRSADGPKGKLFF
TGTGCCAGCAGGTCAGCGGACGGACCGAAGGGAAAACTGTTTTTT
>-|TRBV20-1|TRBJ2-7|-
CSAGSGIYEQYF
TGCAGTGCGGGTAGCGGAATCTACGAGCAGTACTTC
>TRBD1|TRBV19|TRBJ2-5|-
CASSYRGIQYF
TGTGCCAGTAGTTACAGGGGGATTCAGTACTTC
>TRBD1|TRBV28|TRBJ2-5|many
CASSPQGAGQETQYF
TGTGCCAGCAGTCCTCAGGGGGCTGGCCAAGAGACCCAGTACTTC
>-|TRBV29-1|TRBJ1-3|few
CSVEVFGSGNTIYF
TGCAGCGTTGAAGTATTCGGCTCTGGAAACACCATATATTTT
>TRBD2|TRBV7-6|TRBJ2-3|many
CASSLVGRAASGTGTQYF
TGTGCCAGCAGCTTAGTGGGCAGGGCGGCTAGCGGGACGGGTACGCAGTATTTT
>TRBD2|TRBV5-1|TRBJ2-1|-
CASSLRGEGRHEQFF
TGCGCCAGCAGCCTGCGGGGGGAGGGCCGGCATGAGCAGTTCTTC
>TRBD2|TRBV28|TRBJ2-3|-
CASSPPTGGADTQYF
TGTGCCAGCAGTCCTCCCACGGGGGGGGCAGATACGCAGTATTTT
>TRBD2|TRBV3-1|TRBJ2-1|-
CASSQVGLAGINEQFF
TGTGCCAGCAGCCAAGTCGGCCTAGCGGGAATAAATGAGCAGTTCTTC
>TRBD1|TRBV5-5|TRBJ1-5|many
CASSGGTGINQPQHF
TGTGCCAGCAGCGGCGGGACAGGGATCAATCAGCCCCAGCATTTT
>TRBD2|TRBV7-3|TRBJ2-5|-
CASSMGLAGPQETQYF
TGTGCCAGCAGCATGGGACTAGCGGGACCCCAAGAGACCCAGTACTTC
>TRBD1|TRBV27|TRBJ2-7|few
CASSFSEGTAPYEQYF
TGTGCCAGCAGTTTTTCGGAAGGGACAGCTCCCTACGAGCAGTACTTC
>-|TRBV12-3/TRBV12-4|TRBJ2-1|-
CASSLEPSSSHEQFF
TGTGCCAGCAGTTTAGAGCCCTCATCTTCCCATGAGCAGTTCTTC
>-|TRBV29-1|TRBJ1-1|many
CSVLEGGNTEAFF
TGCAGCGTCCTCGAGGGGGGGAACACTGAAGCTTTCTTT
>-|TRBV27|TRBJ2-1|-
CASSFRERDEQFF
TGTGCCAGCAGTTTCAGGGAAAGGGATGAGCAGTTCTTC
>-|TRBV3-1|TRBJ2-5|many
CASSQAKGPQYF
TGTGCCAGCAGCCAAGCAAAAGGGCCACAGTACTTC
>TRBD2|TRBV28|TRBJ2-3|-
CASRPTSGGSTDTQYF
TGTGCCAGCAGACCGACTAGCGGGGGCAGCACAGATACGCAGTATTTT
>TRBD1|TRBV6-1|TRBJ2-6|few
CASCRPQGASGANVLTF
TGTGCCAGCTGTCGACCCCAGGGGGCCTCTGGGGCCAACGTCCTGACTTTC
>TRBD2|TRBV11-3|TRBJ2-1|many
CASSQVGVAGGFIYNEQFF
TGTGCCAGCAGCCAAGTCGGTGTAGCGGGAGGGTTTATCTACAATGAGCAGTTCTTC